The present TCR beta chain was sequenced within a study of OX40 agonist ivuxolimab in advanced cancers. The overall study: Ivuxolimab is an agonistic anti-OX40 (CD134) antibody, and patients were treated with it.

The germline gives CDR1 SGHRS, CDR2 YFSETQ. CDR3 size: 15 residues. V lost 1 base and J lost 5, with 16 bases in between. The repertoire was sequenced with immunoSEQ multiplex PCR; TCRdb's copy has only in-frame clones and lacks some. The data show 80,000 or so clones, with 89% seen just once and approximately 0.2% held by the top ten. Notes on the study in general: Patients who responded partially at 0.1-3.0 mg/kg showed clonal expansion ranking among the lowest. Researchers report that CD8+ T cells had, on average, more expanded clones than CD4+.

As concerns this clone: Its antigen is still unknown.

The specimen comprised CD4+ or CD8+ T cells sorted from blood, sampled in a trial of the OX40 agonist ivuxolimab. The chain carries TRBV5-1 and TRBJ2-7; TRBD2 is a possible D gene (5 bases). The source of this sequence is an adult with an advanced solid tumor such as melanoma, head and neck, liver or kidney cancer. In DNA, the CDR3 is TGCGCCAGCAGCTTGCAGGATCCGGGGATAAACGAGCAGTACTTC. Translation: CASSLQDPGINEQYF.